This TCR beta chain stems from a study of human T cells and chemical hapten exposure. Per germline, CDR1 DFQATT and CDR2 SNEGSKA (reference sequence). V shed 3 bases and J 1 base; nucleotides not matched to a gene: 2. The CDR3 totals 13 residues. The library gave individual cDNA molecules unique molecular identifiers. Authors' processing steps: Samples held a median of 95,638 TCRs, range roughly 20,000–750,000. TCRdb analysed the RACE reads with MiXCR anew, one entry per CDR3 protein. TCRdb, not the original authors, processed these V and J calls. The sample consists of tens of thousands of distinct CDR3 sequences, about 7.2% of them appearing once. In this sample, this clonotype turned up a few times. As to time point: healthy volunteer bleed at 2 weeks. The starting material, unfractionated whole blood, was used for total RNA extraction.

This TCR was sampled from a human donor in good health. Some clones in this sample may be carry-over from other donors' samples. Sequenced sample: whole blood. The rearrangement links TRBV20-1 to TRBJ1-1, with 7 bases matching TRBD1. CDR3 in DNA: TGCAGTGCTAGCCGGACAGGGAACACTGAAGCTTTCTTT. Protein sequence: CSASRTGNTEAFF.